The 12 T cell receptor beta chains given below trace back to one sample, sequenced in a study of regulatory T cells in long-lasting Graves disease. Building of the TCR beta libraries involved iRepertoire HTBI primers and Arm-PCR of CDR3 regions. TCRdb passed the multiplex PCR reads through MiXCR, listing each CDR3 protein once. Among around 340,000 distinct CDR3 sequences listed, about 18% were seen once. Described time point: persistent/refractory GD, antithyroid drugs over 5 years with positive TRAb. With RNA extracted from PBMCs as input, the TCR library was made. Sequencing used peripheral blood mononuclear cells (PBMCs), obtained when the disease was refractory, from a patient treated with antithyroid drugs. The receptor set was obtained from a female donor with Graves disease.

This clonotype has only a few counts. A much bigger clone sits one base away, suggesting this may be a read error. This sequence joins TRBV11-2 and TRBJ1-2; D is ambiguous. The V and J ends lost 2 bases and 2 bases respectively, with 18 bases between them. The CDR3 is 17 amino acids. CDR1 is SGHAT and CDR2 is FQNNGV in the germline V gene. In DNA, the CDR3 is TGTGCCAGCAGCTTAACATCGGAGCTTCGAACCAACTATGGCTACACCTTC. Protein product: CASSLTSELRTNYGYTF.

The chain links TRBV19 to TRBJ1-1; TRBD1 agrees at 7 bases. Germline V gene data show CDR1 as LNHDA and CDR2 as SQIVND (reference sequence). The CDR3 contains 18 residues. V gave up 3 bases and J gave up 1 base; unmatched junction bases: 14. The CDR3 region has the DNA TGTGCCAGTAGTATGCTTGCGTTTCGAGGGGGCACGAACACTGAAGCTTTCTTT. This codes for CASSMLAFRGGTNTEAFF.

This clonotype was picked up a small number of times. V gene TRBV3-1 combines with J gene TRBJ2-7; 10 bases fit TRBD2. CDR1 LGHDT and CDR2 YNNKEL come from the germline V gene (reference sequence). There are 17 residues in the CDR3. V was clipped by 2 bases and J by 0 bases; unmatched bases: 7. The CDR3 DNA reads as TGTGCCAGCAGCCAACTAGCGGGGGCCTCAAACTCCTACGAGCAGTACTTC. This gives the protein CASSQLAGASNSYEQYF.

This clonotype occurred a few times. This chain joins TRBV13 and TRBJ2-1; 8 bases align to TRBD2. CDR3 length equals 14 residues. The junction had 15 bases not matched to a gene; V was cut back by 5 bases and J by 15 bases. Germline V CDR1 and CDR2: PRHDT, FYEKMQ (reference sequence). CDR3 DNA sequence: TGTGCCAGCAGCCCCCAGGGAAGCGGGAGTTTTCCGTTCTTC. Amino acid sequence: CASSPQGSGSFPFF.

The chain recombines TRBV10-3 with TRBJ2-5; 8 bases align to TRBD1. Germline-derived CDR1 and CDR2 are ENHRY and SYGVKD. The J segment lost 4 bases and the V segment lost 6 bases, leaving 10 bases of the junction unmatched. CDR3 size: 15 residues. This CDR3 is CAISGDRTGGETQYF. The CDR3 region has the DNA TGTGCCATCAGCGGGGACAGGACCGGCGGAGAGACCCAGTACTTC.

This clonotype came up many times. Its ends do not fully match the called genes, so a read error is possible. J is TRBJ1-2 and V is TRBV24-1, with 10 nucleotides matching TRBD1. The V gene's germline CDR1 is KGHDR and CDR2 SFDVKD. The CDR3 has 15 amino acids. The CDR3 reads CATSDSKLGDRGVTF. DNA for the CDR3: TGTGCCACCAGTGATTCGAAGCTGGGGGACAGGGGCGTTACGTTC.

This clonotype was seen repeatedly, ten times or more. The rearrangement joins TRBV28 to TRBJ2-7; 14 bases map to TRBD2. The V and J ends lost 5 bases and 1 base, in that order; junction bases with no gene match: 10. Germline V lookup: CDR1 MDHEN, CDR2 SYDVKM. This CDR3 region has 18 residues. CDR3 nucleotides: TGTGCCAGCAGTCCCACTGGACTAGCGGGAGGAAAATCCTACGAGCAGTACTTC. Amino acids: CASSPTGLAGGKSYEQYF.

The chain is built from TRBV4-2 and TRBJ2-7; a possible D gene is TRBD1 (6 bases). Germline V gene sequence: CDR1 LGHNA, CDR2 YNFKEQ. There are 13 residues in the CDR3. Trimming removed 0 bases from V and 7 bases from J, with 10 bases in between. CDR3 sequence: CASSQEGAGEQYF. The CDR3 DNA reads TGTGCCAGCAGCCAAGAGGGGGCAGGGGAGCAGTACTTC.

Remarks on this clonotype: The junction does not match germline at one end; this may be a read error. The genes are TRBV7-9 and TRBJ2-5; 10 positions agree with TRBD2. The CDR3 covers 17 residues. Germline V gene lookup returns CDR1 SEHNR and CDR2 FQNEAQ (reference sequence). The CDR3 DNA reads TGTGCCAGCAGCTTAGTAGAGCGGGGGGGCCGCCAAGAGACCCGGTACTTC. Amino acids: CASSLVERGGRQETRYF.

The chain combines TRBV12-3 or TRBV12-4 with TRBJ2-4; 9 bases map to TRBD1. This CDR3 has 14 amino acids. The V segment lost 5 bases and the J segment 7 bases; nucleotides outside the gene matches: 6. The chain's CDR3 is CASSQGQGGNIQYF. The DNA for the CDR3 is TGTGCCAGCAGTCAGGGACAGGGTGGGAACATTCAGTACTTC.

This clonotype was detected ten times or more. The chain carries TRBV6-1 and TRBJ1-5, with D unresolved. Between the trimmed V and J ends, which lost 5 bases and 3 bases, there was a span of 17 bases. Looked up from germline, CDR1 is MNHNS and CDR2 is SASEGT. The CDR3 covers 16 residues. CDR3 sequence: CASSPTRTGFNQPQHF. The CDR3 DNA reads TGTGCCAGCAGTCCTACCCGGACGGGCTTCAATCAGCCCCAGCATTTT.

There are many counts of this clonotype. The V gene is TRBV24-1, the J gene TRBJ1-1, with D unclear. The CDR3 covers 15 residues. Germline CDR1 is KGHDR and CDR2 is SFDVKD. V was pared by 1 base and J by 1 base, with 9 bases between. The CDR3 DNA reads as TGTGCCACCAGTGATTTTCCCCCGGAGAACACTGAAGCTTTCTTT. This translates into CATSDFPPENTEAFF.